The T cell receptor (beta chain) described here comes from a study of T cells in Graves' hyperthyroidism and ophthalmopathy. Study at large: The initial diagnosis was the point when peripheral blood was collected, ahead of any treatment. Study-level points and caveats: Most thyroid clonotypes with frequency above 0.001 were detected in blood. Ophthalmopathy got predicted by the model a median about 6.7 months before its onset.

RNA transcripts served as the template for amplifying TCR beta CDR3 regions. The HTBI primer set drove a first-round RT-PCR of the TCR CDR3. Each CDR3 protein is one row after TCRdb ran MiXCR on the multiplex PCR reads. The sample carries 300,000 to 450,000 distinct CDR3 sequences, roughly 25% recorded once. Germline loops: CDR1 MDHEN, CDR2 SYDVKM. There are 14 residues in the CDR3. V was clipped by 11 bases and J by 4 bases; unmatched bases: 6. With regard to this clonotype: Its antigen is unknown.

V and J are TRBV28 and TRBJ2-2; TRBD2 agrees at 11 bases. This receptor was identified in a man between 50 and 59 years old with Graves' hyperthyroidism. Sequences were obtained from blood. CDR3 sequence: CAGRLAGSTGELFF. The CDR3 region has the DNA TGTGCCGGCCGACTAGCGGGAAGCACCGGGGAGCTGTTTTTT.